A selection of T cell receptor beta chains follows, all from one sample in a study of CD8 T cells in Susac syndrome. TCRdb re-called the immunoSEQ multiplex PCR reads through MiXCR, storing one row per CDR3 protein. The sample records under 200,000 distinct CDR3 sequences, 90% to 95% being singletons. The sample comprised CD4+ T cells from PBMCs. Every receptor here comes from a human donor with Susac syndrome. Each CDR3 is given with its conserved first and last residue. The D gene is left open where the match is weak. Only part of the rows carry a size: once, few, many, or a class if the clone is expanded.

-	TRBV3-1	TRBJ2-1	TRBD2	TGTGCCAGCAGTCCCGGACTAGCGGGGGGCAATGAGCAGTTCTTC	CASSPGLAGGNEQFF
-	TRBV5-6	TRBJ2-5	TRBD2	TGTGCCAGCAGCCCGGGACTAGCGGGGGGGCCCGGAGAGACCCAGTACTTC	CASSPGLAGGPGETQYF
once	TRBV9	TRBJ2-3	TRBD2	TGTGCCAGCAGCGCCCAACGGGGGGGGACGGATACGCAGTATTTT	CASSAQRGGTDTQYF
-	TRBV11-2	TRBJ2-1	-	TGTGCCAGCAGCTTACGACGGGATCGAGCCAATGAGCAGTTCTTC	CASSLRRDRANEQFF
few	TRBV18	TRBJ2-3	TRBD1	TGTGCCAGCTCACCTCAGACAGGGGGAGGAGATACGCAGTATTTT	CASSPQTGGGDTQYF
-	TRBV5-1	TRBJ1-2	-	TGCGCCAGCAGCTTGAACGGGGAATTATATGGCTACACCTTC	CASSLNGELYGYTF
-	TRBV7-9	TRBJ2-3	-	TGTGCCAGCAAGGGAACCACAGATACGCAGTATTTT	CASKGTTDTQYF
-	TRBV10-3	TRBJ2-1	TRBD1	TGTGCCACTATGGACAGGGTCGGCAATGAGCAGTTCTTC	CATMDRVGNEQFF
-	TRBV20-1	TRBJ1-2	-	TGCAGTGCTAGAGATCTGGCAGGAACCAACTATGGCTACACCTTC	CSARDLAGTNYGYTF
-	TRBV25-1	TRBJ2-6	-	TGTGCCAGCAGTGATGGAGACAGCTCTGGGGCCAACGTCCTGACTTTC	CASSDGDSSGANVLTF
-	TRBV20-1	TRBJ2-7	-	TGCAGTGCTTTATCAGGGGACCAGTACTACGAGCAGTACTTC	CSALSGDQYYEQYF
-	TRBV25-1	TRBJ2-2	TRBD1	TGTGCCAGCAGTGAGCTTGGGACAGCTAACACCGGGGAGCTGTTTTTT	CASSELGTANTGELFF
-	TRBV14	TRBJ2-1	TRBD2	TGTGCCAGCAGCCCGATAACTAGCGGGAGATACAATGAGCAGTTCTTC	CASSPITSGRYNEQFF
-	TRBV30	TRBJ2-5	-	TGTGCCTGGAGTGGACAGTTGGGAGAGACCCAGTACTTC	CAWSGQLGETQYF
once	TRBV4-2	TRBJ1-3	TRBD1	TGTGCCAGCAGACAGGGACAGGGGGCGTCTGGAAACACCATATATTTT	CASRQGQGASGNTIYF
-	TRBV4-1	TRBJ2-2	-	TGCGCCAGCAGCCCGCGAACGGAGACGAACACCGGGGAGCTGTTTTTT	CASSPRTETNTGELFF
-	TRBV12-3/TRBV12-4	TRBJ2-3	TRBD2	TGTGCCAGCAGCCCAGGGGTCCGGACTAGCGGGTCCACAGATACGCAGTATTTT	CASSPGVRTSGSTDTQYF
few	TRBV20-1	TRBJ1-2	-	TGCAGTGCTGCACCTGGACCGAGGAGTTATGGCTACACCTTC	CSAAPGPRSYGYTF
once	TRBV7-8	TRBJ2-2	TRBD2	TGTGCCAGCAGCTGGACCCCGGGACTAGCCGGGGAGCTGTTTTTT	CASSWTPGLAGELFF
once	TRBV20-1	TRBJ2-5	TRBD2	TGCAGCAGCGGGGACCCAAGAGGCTATGGGACCCAGTACTTC	CSSGDPRGYGTQYF
-	TRBV5-1	TRBJ2-5	-	TGCGCCAGCAGCTTGGAGCAGGGTAGGACCCAGTACTTC	CASSLEQGRTQYF
-	TRBV20-1	TRBJ2-1	TRBD2	TGCAGTGCTGGGCTCGCGGGGGGAACCTACAATGAGCAGTTCTTC	CSAGLAGGTYNEQFF
-	TRBV5-1	TRBJ2-3	TRBD1	TGCGCCAGCAGCTTAGGACAGGTCGCCACAGATACGCAGTATTTT	CASSLGQVATDTQYF
once	TRBV14	TRBJ2-5	-	TGTGCCAGCAGCCGTAGCGTTCAAGAGACCCAGTACTTC	CASSRSVQETQYF
-	TRBV30	TRBJ1-2	-	TGTGCCTGGAGTGTAAATTCCCAGGCAATCTATGGCTACACCTTC	CAWSVNSQAIYGYTF
-	TRBV12-3/TRBV12-4	TRBJ2-7	-	TGTGCCAGCAGTCTCCGGGACGGGCCCTACGAGCAGTACTTC	CASSLRDGPYEQYF
-	TRBV2	TRBJ1-5	-	TGTGCCAGCAGTGGGAATAGCAATCAGCCCCAGCATTTT	CASSGNSNQPQHF
few	TRBV12-3/TRBV12-4	TRBJ1-2	-	TGTGCCAGCAGTGCGTACAGGAAAAACTATGGCTACACCTTC	CASSAYRKNYGYTF
once	TRBV2	TRBJ2-5	TRBD1	TGTGCCAGCAGTGATCGCGGACAGGGTGGCGAGACCCAGTACTTC	CASSDRGQGGETQYF
-	TRBV20-1	TRBJ2-3	TRBD1	TGCAGTGCCCGCCGGGACAGGGGCACAGATACGCAGTATTTT	CSARRDRGTDTQYF
-	TRBV29-1	TRBJ2-7	TRBD1	TGCAGCGTTCAACAGGGGGGACGGAACGAGCAGTACTTC	CSVQQGGRNEQYF
-	TRBV27	TRBJ2-7	TRBD2	TGTGCCAGCAGTGCCGGACTAGCGGGGGCTGAGCAGTACTTC	CASSAGLAGAEQYF
-	TRBV3-1	TRBJ2-5	TRBD2	TGTGCCAGCAGCCAAGATAGGACTAGCTTCCAAGAGACCCAGTACTTC	CASSQDRTSFQETQYF
-	TRBV5-8	TRBJ2-5	-	TGTGCCAGCAACCGTAACTCCGAAGAGACCCAGTACTTC	CASNRNSEETQYF
-	TRBV2	TRBJ1-2	-	TGTGCCAGCAGTGAAGCGGGGGGGGTTTATGGCTACACCTTC	CASSEAGGVYGYTF